The clone carrying this T cell receptor beta chain appeared a few times. Expressed TCRB transcripts were sequenced because the entire RNA isolate underwent reverse transcription. TCRdb's table, derived via immunoSEQ multiplex PCR, lists solely in-frame clones and lacks some. Here the sample spans hundreds of thousands of clones, roughly 15% being singletons. Trimming shortened V by 2 bases and J by 8 bases, and 12 bases separated the two germline ends. The CDR3 sequence is 13 residues long. CDR1 and CDR2 from the germline V gene are MDHEN and SYDVKM. This sample stems from a study of beta chain features in type 1 diabetes.

The chain is built from TRBV28 and TRBJ1-2; D might be TRBD1 (5 bases). The TCR was taken from a man between 18 and 29 years old in good health. Sequences were obtained from naive CD4+ T cells from blood. The DNA for the CDR3 is TGTGCCAGCAGTTTAACCGAACACAGGGGCTACACCTTC. Its translation is CASSLTEHRGYTF.